This TCR beta chain was sequenced for a study of early T cells in non-severe SARS-CoV-2 infection. Overall study context: Sequencing targeted bulk RNA from unsorted whole blood, leaving chains unpaired.

In the library, individual cDNA molecules carried attached unique molecular identifiers. Each CDR3 protein gets one entry after TCRdb re-called the 5' RACE reads with MiXCR. The data show about 25,000 distinct CDR3 sequences, with approximately 4.4% seen just once and 5% to 7.5% held by the top ten. Notes on the study in general: Anti-spike CD8 responses were favored in VDJdb matching, and private and CD4 specificities were missed.

This clonotype has more than one count but fewer than ten. Its antigen is undetermined. Sequencing input: whole blood. This sequence was found in an adult who was a healthcare worker with PCR-confirmed SARS-CoV-2 infection or an uninfected control (not recorded which).

Written as DNA, the CDR3 is TGTGCCAGCAGCTTCGAGGATGAGCAGTTCTTC. Protein sequence: CASSFEDEQFF. V is TRBV7-6 and J is TRBJ2-1, with D uncertain. V lost 3 bases to trimming and J lost 8 bases, with 5 bases between them. This CDR3 is built from 11 residues. Germline V gene data show CDR1 as SGHVS and CDR2 as FNYEAQ.